A single sample gave rise to the 8 T cell receptor beta chains below, sequenced in a study of spatial heterogeneity in lung cancer. TCRdb fed the 5' RACE reads into MiXCR, producing one record per CDR3 protein. Of approximately 11,000 distinct CDR3 sequences listed, around 6.6% are singletons. The time point was: sample taken at primary tumor resection. From tumor, nontumor lung or frozen PBMC, whole RNA was taken unsorted for sequencing. Sequenced material: PBMCs, taken at surgery. These receptors came from a male donor with early-stage non-small cell lung cancer.

Concerning this clonotype: This beta chain came through as a stray read in a library set up for alpha chains, and its size says little. This chain links TRBV13 with TRBJ2-5; 7 bases line up with TRBD2. With 3 bases clipped from V and 2 bases from J, the junction kept 3 bases outside the gene matches. The CDR3 is made up of 14 amino acids. From germline, CDR1 is PRHDT and CDR2 FYEKMQ (reference sequence). The CDR3 here is CASSFSGLQETQYF. As DNA, the CDR3 is TGTGCCAGCAGCTTTAGCGGGTTACAAGAGACCCAGTACTTC.

This clonotype has ten or more counts. In a library made to pick up alpha chains, this beta chain is a stray read with a size that means little. V and J are TRBV7-9 and TRBJ2-7; TRBD2 is a possible D gene (6 bases). The CDR3 spans 15 residues. Germline V gene sequence: CDR1 SEHNR, CDR2 FQNEAQ (reference sequence). The V end lost 5 bases, the J end lost 2 bases, and 16 bases lay between the germline ends. Here the CDR3 reads CASSIYGTAAYEQYF. In nucleotides, the CDR3 is TGTGCCAGCAGCATCTATGGGACTGCAGCCTACGAGCAGTACTTC.

This clonotype appeared many times. This beta chain came through as a stray read in a library set up for alpha chains, and its size says little. CDR3 protein: CASSAHKGTSGYEQYF. In DNA, the CDR3 is TGTGCCAGCAGCGCCCACAAGGGGACTAGCGGCTACGAGCAGTACTTC. V usage is TRBV9 and J usage is TRBJ2-7; TRBD2 agrees at 11 bases. Germline CDR1 and CDR2: SGDLS and YYNGEE. V was pared by 3 bases and J by 3 bases, with 8 bases of the junction left unmatched. The CDR3 contains 16 residues.

Only a few counts were recorded for this clonotype. A library made for alpha chains picked up this beta chain off target, so its size means little. The rearrangement links TRBV12-3 or TRBV12-4 to TRBJ2-1, with D unclear. The CDR3 sequence is 14 residues long. V gave up 7 bases and J gave up 5 bases, with 15 bases separating them. CDR3 loop: CASILSALNNEQFF. CDR3 nucleotides: TGTGCCAGCATTTTGTCAGCCCTGAACAATGAGCAGTTCTTC.

A few counts support this clonotype. This beta chain lies outside the target of a library built for alpha chains; its clone size means little. The chain joins TRBV6-1 to TRBJ2-3; D might be TRBD2 (5 bases). V was pared by 3 bases and J by 6 bases, with 10 bases between. The CDR3 consists of 13 residues. Germline V CDR1 and CDR2: MNHNS, SASEGT. The CDR3 is CASSEASRDTQYF. The CDR3 region has the DNA TGTGCCAGCAGTGAGGCTAGCCGGGATACGCAGTATTTT.

In the case of this clonotype: Because this beta chain is a stray read in a library intended to capture alpha chains, its abundance should not be given much weight. This chain uses TRBV6-2 or TRBV6-3 with TRBJ1-5; 10 positions agree with TRBD1. The CDR3 is 18 amino acids. Germline V gene sequence: CDR1 MNHEY, CDR2 SVGEGT. V was clipped by 2 bases and J by 0 bases; unmatched bases: 7. CDR3 in amino acids: CASSYPTGGPYSNQPQHF. The CDR3 region has the DNA TGTGCCAGCAGTTACCCGACAGGGGGCCCGTATAGCAATCAGCCCCAGCATTTT.

This clonotype was detected many times. Within a library made for alpha chains, this beta chain is off target, and its count is uninformative. The chain links TRBV15 to TRBJ2-7, with D tentatively TRBD2 (6 bases). The ends were cut back, 1 base at V and 9 bases at J, with 10 bases in the middle. There are 12 residues in the CDR3. Germline lookup yields CDR1 LNHNV and CDR2 YYDKDF (reference sequence). DNA for the CDR3: TGTGCCACCAGCAGAGGCGGGATGGGGCAGTACTTC. This codes for CATSRGGMGQYF.

This clonotype was seen many times. Little can be read into the size of this beta chain, an off-target read in a library designed for alpha chains. This chain joins TRBV29-1 and TRBJ2-7; 10 nucleotides agree with TRBD1. CDR1 and CDR2 from the germline V gene are SQVTM and ANQGSEA. The trim removed 6 bases at V and 4 bases at J, leaving 9 bases unmatched. There are 14 residues in the CDR3. CDR3 in DNA: TGCAGCGTAGTAGGATGGACAGGGGGGTACGAGCAGTACTTC. It yields the protein CSVVGWTGGYEQYF.